The clone carrying this TCR beta chain appeared many times. This sample is drawn from a study of Graves' ophthalmopathy and Graves' hyperthyroidism. In this cohort's terms, stable hyperthyroidism meant no ophthalmopathy by 18 months of follow-up. PBMCs were isolated from an approximately 10 ml sample of fresh peripheral blood. Germline CDR1 and CDR2: SGDLS and YYNGEE. The CDR3 loop spans 14 amino acids. Deletions cut 4 bases from V and 4 bases from J, with 14 bases between. RNA transcripts yielded amplified TCR beta CDR3 regions. First-round RT-PCR used HTBI primers; second-round multiplex PCR followed. MiXCR was run by TCRdb on the multiplex PCR reads, yielding one entry per CDR3 protein. This table holds hundreds of thousands of distinct CDR3 sequences, roughly 21% found once.

Sequencing was carried out using peripheral blood. The sequence came from a woman in her late teens or twenties with stable Graves' hyperthyroidism. This sequence joins TRBV9 and TRBJ1-2; the D gene is possibly TRBD1 (6 bases). CDR3 in amino acids: CASSSRDTSYGYTF. The CDR3 coding sequence is TGTGCCAGCAGCAGCCGGGACACTAGCTATGGCTACACCTTC.